This T cell receptor (beta chain) was found in a study of blood T cell repertoires in COVID-19. Germline loops: CDR1 SGHRS, CDR2 YFSETQ. Trimming shortened V by 0 bases and J by 4 bases, and 14 bases separated the two germline ends. This CDR3 has 16 residues. The data were produced by immunoSEQ multiplex PCR, yet TCRdb's version contains in-frame clones alone and is incomplete. The data contain under 250,000 clones, 80% to 90% of them singletons. The genes are TRBV5-1 and TRBJ2-1; possible D gene TRBD2, 6 bases. Sequenced: peripheral blood. The source is a man in his fifties or sixties with acute or convalescent COVID-19. The CDR3 DNA is TGCGCCAGCAGCTTGGGGCTAGCGACAGTTTACAATGAGCAGTTCTTC. Translating it yields CASSLGLATVYNEQFF. Full variable domain (remainder filled in from reference TRBV5-1 and TRBJ2-1): KAGVTQTPRYLIKTRGQQVTLSCSPISGHRSVSWYQQTPGQGLQFLFEYFSETQRNKGNFPGRFSGRQFSNSRSEMNVSTLELGDSALYLCASSLGLATVYNEQFFGPGTRLTVL.